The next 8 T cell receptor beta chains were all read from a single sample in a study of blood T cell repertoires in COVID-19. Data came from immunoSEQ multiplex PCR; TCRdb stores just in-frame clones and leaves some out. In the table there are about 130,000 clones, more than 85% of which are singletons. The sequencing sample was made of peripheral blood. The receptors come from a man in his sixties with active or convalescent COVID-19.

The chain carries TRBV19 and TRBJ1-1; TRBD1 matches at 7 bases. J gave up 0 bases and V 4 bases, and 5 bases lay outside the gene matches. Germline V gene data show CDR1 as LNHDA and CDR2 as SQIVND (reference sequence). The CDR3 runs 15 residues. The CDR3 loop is CASSTRTGLNTEAFF. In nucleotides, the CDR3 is TGTGCCAGTAGTACTCGGACAGGACTGAACACTGAAGCTTTCTTT.

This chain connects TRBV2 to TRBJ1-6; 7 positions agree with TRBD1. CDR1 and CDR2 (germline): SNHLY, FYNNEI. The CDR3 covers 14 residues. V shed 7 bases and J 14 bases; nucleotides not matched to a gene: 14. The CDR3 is CASTEGQATGALHF. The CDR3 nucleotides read TGTGCCAGCACCGAAGGACAGGCCACTGGGGCCCTCCACTTT.

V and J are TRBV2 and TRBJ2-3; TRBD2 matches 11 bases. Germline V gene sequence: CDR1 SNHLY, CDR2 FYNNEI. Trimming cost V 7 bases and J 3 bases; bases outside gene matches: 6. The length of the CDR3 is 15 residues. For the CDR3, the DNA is TGTGCCAGCATCCTAGCGGGGGGCGTTACAGATACGCAGTATTTT. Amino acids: CASILAGGVTDTQYF.

The CDR3 nucleotides read TGTGCCAGCAGGAGGGCGACAGGGGGCACTGAAGCTTTCTTT. Translated: CASRRATGGTEAFF. The rearrangement uses TRBV2 and TRBJ1-1, with 9 positions matching TRBD1. With 6 bases clipped from V and 4 bases from J, the junction kept 6 bases outside the gene matches. The CDR3 sequence is 14 residues long. Germline CDR1 reads SNHLY; CDR2 reads FYNNEI.

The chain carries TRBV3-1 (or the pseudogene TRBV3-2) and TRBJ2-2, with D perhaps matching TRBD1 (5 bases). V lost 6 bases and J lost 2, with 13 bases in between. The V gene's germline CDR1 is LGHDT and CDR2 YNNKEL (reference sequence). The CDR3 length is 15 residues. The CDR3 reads CASRGDRLNTGELFF. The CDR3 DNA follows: TGTGCCAGCAGAGGAGACAGACTCAACACCGGGGAGCTGTTTTTT.

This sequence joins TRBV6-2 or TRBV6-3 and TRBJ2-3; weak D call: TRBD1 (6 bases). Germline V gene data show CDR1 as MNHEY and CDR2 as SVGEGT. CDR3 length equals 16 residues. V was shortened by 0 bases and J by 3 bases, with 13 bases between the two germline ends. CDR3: CASSYSLVRGTDTQYF. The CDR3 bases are TGTGCCAGCAGTTACTCATTAGTCAGGGGTACAGATACGCAGTATTTT.

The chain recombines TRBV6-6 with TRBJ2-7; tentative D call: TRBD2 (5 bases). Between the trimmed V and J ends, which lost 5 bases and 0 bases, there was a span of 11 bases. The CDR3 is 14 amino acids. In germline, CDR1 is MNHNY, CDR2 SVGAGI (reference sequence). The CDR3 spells CASSQAESSYEQYF. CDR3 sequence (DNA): TGTGCCAGCAGTCAAGCGGAGAGCTCCTACGAGCAGTACTTC.

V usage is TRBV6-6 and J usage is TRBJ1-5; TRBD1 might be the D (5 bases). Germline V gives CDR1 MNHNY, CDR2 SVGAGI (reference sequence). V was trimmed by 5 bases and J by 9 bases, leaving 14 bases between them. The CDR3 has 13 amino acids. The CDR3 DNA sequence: TGTGCCAGCAGTCCAGGGATCTTAGTGCCCCAGCATTTT. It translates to CASSPGILVPQHF.